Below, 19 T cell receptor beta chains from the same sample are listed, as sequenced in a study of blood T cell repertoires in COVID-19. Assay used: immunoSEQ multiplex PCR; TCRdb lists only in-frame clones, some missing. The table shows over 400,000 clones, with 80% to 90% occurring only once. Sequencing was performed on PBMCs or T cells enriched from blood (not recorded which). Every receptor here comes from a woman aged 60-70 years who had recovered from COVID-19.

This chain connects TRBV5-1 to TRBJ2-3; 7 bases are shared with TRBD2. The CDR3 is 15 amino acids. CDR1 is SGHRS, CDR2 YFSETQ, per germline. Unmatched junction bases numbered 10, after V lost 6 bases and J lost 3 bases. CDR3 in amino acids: CASTQSGGGTDTQYF. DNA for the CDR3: TGCGCCAGCACTCAATCTGGCGGGGGAACAGATACGCAGTATTTT. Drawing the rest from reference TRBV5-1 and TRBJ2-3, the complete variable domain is KAGVTQTPRYLIKTRGQQVTLSCSPISGHRSVSWYQQTPGQGLQFLFEYFSETQRNKGNFPGRFSGRQFSNSRSEMNVSTLELGDSALYLCASTQSGGGTDTQYFGPGTRLTVL.

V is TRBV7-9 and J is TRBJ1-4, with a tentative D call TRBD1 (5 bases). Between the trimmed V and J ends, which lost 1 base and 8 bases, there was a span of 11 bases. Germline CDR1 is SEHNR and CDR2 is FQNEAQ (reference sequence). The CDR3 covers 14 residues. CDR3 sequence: CASSLDGGREKLFF. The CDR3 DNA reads TGTGCCAGCAGCTTAGACGGGGGAAGGGAAAAACTGTTTTTT.

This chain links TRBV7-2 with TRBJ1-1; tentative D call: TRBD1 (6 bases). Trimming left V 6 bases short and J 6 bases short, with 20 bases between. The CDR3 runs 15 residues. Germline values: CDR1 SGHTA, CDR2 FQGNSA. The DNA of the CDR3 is TGTGCCAGCAGTTATGATATCGGGACATCCTCTGAAGCTTTCTTT. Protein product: CASSYDIGTSSEAFF.

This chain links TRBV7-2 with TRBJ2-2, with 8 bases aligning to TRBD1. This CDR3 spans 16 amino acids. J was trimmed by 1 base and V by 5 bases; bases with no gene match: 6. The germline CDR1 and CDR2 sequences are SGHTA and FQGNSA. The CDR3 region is CASSSRTGQNTGELFF. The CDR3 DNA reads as TGTGCCAGCAGCAGTCGGACAGGGCAGAACACCGGGGAGCTGTTTTTT.

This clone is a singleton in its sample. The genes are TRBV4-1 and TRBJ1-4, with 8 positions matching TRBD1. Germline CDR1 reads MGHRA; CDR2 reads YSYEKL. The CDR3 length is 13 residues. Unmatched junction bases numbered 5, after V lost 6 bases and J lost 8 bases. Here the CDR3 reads CASSRQGWEKLFF. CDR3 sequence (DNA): TGCGCCAGCAGTAGACAGGGGTGGGAAAAACTGTTTTTT.

The CDR3 region has the DNA TGTGCCAGCAACCCAGGACTAGCGGGGGGCTACGAGCAGTACGTC. Translation gives CASNPGLAGGYEQYV. The chain has TRBV2 and TRBJ2-7; 14 nucleotides line up with TRBD2. CDR1 is SNHLY and CDR2 is FYNNEI in the germline V gene. With V trimmed by 7 bases and J by 3 bases, 5 bases remained unmatched. The CDR3 is 15 amino acids.

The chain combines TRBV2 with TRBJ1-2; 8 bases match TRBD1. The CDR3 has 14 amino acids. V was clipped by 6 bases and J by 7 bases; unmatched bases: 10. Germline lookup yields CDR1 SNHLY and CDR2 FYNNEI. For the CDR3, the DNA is TGTGCCAGCAGCGACAGAAGGACAGGGTCTGGCTACACCTTC. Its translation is CASSDRRTGSGYTF.

CDR3 bases: TGTGCCAGCAGTGTAGGAGGGGGGGATCAGCCCCAGCATTTT. Protein product: CASSVGGGDQPQHF. This chain links TRBV2 with TRBJ1-5, with a tentative D call TRBD1 (6 bases). The germline CDR1 and CDR2 sequences are SNHLY and FYNNEI. This CDR3 is 14 amino acids long. The V end was cut by 4 bases, the J end by 5 bases, with 12 bases between.

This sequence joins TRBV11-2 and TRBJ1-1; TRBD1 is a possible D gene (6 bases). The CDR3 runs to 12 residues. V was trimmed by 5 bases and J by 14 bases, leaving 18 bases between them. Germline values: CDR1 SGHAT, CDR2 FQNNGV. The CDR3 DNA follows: TGTGCCAGCAGCCCCGGGCAGGGGTCAAGCTTCTTT. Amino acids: CASSPGQGSSFF.

The CDR3 sequence: CASSLEVRRDYEQYF. CDR3 DNA: TGTGCCAGCAGCTTAGAGGTCCGCCGGGATTACGAGCAGTACTTC. J is TRBJ2-7 and V is TRBV7-6; TRBD2 might be the D (5 bases). CDR3 length equals 15 residues. The germline V and J ends were trimmed by 1 base and 4 bases, with 14 bases remaining between them. Germline CDR1 reads SGHVS; CDR2 reads FNYEAQ.

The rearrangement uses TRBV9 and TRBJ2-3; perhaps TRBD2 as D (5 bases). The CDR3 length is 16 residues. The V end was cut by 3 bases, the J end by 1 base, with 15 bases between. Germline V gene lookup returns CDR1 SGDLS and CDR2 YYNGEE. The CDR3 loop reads CASSDYTLAGTDTQYF. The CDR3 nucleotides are TGTGCCAGCAGCGATTATACCCTAGCTGGCACAGATACGCAGTATTTT. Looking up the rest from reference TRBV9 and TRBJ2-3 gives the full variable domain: DSGVTQTPKHLITATGQRVTLRCSPRSGDLSVYWYQQSLDQGLQFLIQYYNGEERAKGNILERFSAQQFPDLHSELNLSSLELGDSALYFCASSDYTLAGTDTQYFGPGTRLTVL.

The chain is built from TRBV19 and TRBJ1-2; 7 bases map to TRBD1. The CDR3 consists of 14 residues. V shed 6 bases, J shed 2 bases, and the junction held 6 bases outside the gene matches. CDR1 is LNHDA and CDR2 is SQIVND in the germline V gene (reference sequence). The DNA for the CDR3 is TGTGCCAGTAGCCGGGACAGATTGAACTATGGCTACACCTTC. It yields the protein CASSRDRLNYGYTF.

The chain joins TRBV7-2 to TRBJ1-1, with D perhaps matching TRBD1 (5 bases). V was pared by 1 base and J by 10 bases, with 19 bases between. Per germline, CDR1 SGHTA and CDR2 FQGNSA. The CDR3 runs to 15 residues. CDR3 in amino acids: CASSLVPGSGYGAFF. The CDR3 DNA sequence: TGTGCCAGCAGCTTAGTTCCAGGGTCAGGGTACGGAGCTTTCTTT.

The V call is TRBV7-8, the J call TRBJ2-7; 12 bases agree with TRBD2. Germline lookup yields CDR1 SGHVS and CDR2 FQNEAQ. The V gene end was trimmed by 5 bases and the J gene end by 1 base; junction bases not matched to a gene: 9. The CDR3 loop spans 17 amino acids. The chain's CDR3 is CASSRTSGGLSSYEQYV. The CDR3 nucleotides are TGTGCCAGCAGCCGTACTAGCGGGGGGCTCTCATCCTACGAGCAGTACGTC.

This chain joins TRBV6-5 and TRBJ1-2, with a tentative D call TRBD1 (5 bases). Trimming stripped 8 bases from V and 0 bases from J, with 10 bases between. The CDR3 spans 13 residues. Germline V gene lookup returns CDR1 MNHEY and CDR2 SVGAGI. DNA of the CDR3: TGTGCCAGCCAGGAGACAGCTAACTATGGCTACACCTTC. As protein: CASQETANYGYTF.

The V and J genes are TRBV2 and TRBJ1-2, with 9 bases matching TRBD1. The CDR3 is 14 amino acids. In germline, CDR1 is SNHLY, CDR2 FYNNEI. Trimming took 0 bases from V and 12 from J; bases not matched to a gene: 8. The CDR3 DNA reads TGTGCCAGCAGTGAAGCGGCGGGGACAGGGCGGAACACCTTC. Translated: CASSEAAGTGRNTF.

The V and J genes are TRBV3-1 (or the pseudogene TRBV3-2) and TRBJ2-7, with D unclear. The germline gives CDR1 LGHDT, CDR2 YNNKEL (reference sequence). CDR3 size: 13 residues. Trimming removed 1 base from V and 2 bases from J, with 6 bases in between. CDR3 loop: CASSQALAYEQYF. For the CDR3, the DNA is TGTGCCAGCAGCCAAGCCCTCGCCTACGAGCAGTACTTC.

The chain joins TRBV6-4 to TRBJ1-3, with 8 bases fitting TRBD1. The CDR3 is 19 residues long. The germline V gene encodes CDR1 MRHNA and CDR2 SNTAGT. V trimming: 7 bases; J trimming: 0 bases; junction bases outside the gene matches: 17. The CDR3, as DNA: TGTGCCAGCAAAAAATCCTGGACAGGGAGGCCCTGCTCTGGAAACACCATATATTTT. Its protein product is CASKKSWTGRPCSGNTIYF.

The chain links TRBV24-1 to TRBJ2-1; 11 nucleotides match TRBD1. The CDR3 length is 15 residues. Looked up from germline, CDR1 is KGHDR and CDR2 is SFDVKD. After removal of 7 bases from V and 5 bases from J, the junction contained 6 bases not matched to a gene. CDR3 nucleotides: TGTGCCACCAGCCCCGGGACAGGGGGGCACAATGAGCAGTTCTTC. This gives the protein CATSPGTGGHNEQFF.